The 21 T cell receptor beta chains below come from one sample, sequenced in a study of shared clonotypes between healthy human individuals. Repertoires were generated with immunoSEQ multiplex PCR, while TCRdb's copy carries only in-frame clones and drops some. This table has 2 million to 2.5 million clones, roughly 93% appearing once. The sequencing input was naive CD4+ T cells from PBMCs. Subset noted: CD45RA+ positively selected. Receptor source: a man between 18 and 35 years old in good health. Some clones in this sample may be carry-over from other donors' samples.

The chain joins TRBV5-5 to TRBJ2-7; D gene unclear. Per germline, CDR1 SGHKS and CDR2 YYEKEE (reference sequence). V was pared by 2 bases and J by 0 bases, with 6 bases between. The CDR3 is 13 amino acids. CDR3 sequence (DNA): TGTGCCAGCAGCTTTGGAAGCTCCTACGAGCAGTACTTC. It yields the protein CASSFGSSYEQYF.

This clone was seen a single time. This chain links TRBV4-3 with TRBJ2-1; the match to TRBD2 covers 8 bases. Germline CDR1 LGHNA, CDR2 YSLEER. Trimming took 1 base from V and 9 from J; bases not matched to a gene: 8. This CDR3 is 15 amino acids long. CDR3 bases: TGCGCCAGCAGCCAAGCGAGCGGGAGTTATGGTGAGCAGTTCTTC. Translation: CASSQASGSYGEQFF.

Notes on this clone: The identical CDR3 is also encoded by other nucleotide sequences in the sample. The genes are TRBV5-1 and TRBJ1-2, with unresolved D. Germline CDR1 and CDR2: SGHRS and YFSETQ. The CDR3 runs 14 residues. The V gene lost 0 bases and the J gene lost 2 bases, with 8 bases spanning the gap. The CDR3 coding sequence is TGCGCCAGCAGCTTGGCCCCAGCGAACTATGGCTACACCTTC. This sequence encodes CASSLAPANYGYTF.

CDR3 bases: TGCAGCGTTGAGTCTCACTCTGGGGCCAACGTCCTGACTTTC. It specifies CSVESHSGANVLTF. The V and J genes are TRBV29-1 and TRBJ2-6; D call uncertain. The V and J ends lost 3 bases and 0 bases respectively, with 6 bases between them. Germline CDR1 is SQVTM and CDR2 is ANQGSEA. The CDR3 has 14 residues. Supplemented by reference TRBV29-1 and TRBJ2-6, the full variable domain reads SAVISQKPSRDICQRGTSLTIQCQVDSQVTMMFWYRQQPGQSLTLIATANQGSEATYESGFVIDKFPISRPNLTFSTLTVSNMSPEDSSIYLCSVESHSGANVLTFGAGSRLTVL.

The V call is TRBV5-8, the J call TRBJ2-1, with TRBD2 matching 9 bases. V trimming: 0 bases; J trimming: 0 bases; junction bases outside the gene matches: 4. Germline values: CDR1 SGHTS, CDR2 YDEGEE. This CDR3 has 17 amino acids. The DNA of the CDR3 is TGTGCCAGCAGCTTGGGACTAGCGGCTAGCTCCTACAATGAGCAGTTCTTC. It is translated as CASSLGLAASSYNEQFF.

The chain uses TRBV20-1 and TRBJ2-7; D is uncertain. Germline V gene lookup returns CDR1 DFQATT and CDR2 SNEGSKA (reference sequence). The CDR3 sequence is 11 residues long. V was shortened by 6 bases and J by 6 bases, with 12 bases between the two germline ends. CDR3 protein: CSAPARSEQYF. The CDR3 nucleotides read TGCAGTGCCCCGGCCCGGAGCGAGCAGTACTTC.

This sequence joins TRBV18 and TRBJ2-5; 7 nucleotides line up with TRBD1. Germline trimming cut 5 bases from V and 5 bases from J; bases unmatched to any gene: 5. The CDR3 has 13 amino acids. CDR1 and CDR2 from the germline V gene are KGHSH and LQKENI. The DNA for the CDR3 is TGTGCCAGCTCAGGGGACAGTGGGGAGACCCAGTACTTC. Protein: CASSGDSGETQYF.

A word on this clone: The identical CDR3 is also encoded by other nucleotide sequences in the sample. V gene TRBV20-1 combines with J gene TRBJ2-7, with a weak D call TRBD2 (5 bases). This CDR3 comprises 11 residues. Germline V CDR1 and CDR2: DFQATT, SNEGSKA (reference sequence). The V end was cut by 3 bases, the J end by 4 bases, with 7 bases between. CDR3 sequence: CSARGAYEQYF. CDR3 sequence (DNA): TGCAGTGCTAGGGGAGCGTACGAGCAGTACTTC.

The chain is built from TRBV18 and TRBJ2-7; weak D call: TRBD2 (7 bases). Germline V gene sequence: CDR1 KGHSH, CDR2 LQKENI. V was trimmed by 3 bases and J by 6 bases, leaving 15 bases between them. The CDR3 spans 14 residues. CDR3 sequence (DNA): TGTGCCAGCTCACCGGTGGCAGGGGAGGGCGAGCAGTACTTC. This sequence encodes CASSPVAGEGEQYF. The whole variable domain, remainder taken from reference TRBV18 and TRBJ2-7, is NAGVMQNPRHLVRRRGQEARLRCSPMKGHSHVYWYRQLPEEGLKFMVYLQKENIIDESGMPKERFSAEFPKEGPSILRIQQVVRGDSAAYFCASSPVAGEGEQYFGPGTRLTVT.

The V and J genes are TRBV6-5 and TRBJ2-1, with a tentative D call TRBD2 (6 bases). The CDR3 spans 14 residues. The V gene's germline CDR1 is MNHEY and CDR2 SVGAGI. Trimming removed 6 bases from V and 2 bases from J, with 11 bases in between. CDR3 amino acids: CASRAGQAYNEQFF. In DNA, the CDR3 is TGTGCCAGCAGAGCGGGTCAGGCCTACAATGAGCAGTTCTTC.

The CDR3: CASSLSGTGDTQYF. In DNA form, the CDR3 reads TGTGCCAGCAGTTTATCCGGGACGGGAGATACGCAGTATTTT. The chain joins TRBV28 to TRBJ2-3; TRBD1 or TRBD2 may be the D gene (5 bases each). CDR3 size: 14 residues. Trimming shortened V by 1 base and J by 5 bases, and 10 bases separated the two germline ends. CDR1 MDHEN and CDR2 SYDVKM come from the germline V gene.

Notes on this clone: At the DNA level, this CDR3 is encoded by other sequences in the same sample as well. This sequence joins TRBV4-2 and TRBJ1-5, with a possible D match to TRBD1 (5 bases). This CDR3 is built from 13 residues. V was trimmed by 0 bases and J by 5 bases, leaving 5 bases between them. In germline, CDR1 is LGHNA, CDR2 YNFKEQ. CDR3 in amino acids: CASSQDRDQPQHF. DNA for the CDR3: TGTGCCAGCAGCCAAGACAGGGATCAGCCCCAGCATTTT.

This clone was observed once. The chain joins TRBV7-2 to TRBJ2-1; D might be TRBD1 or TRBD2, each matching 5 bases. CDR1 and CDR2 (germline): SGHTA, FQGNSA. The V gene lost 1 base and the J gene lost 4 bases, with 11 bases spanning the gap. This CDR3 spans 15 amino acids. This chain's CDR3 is CASSLVGTNYNEQFF. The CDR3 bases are TGTGCCAGCAGCTTAGTAGGGACGAATTACAATGAGCAGTTCTTC.

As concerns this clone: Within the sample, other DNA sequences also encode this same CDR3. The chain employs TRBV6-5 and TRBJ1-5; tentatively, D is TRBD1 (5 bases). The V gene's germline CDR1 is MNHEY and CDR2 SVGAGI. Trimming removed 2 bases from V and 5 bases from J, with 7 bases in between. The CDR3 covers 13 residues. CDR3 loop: CASSYGRDQPQHF. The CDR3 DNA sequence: TGTGCCAGCAGTTACGGCAGGGATCAGCCCCAGCATTTT.

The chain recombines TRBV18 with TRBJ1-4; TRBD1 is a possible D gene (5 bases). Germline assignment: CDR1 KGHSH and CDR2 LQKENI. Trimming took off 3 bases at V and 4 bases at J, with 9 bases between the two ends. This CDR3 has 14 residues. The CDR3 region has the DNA TGTGCCAGCTCACCGCAGGGAGGTAATGAAAAACTGTTTTTT. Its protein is CASSPQGGNEKLFF.

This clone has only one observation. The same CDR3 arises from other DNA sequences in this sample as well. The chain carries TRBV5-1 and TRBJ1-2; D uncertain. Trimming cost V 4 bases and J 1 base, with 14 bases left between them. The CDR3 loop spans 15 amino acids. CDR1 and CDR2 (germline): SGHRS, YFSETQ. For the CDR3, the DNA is TGCGCCAGCAGCCCCTTGGAAGGGTTTAACTATGGCTACACCTTC. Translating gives CASSPLEGFNYGYTF.

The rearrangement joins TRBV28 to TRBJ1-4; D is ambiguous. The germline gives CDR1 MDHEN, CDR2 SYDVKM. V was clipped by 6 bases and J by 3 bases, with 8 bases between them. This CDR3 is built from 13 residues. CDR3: CASSQRANEKLFF. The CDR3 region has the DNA TGTGCCAGCAGCCAGAGGGCTAATGAAAAACTGTTTTTT.

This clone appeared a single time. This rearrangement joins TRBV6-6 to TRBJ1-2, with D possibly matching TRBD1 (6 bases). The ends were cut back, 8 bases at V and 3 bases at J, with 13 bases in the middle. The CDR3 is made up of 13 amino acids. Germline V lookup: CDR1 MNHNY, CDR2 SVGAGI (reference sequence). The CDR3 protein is CASGRDTYYGYTF. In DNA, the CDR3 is TGTGCCAGCGGGAGGGACACTTACTATGGCTACACCTTC.

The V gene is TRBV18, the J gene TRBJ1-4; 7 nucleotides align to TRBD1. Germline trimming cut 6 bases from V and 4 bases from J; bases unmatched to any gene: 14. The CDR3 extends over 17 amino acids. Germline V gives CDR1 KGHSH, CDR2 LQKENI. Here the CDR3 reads CASSPAEGAGYNEKLFF. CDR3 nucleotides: TGTGCCAGCTCTCCCGCCGAGGGGGCCGGATATAATGAAAAACTGTTTTTT.

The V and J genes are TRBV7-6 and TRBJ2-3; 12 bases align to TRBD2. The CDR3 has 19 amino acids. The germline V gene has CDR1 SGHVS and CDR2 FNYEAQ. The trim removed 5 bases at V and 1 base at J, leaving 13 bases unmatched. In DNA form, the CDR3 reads TGTGCCAGCAGCCTGAAAGCAAAACTAGCGGGAGGCCGCACAGATACGCAGTATTTT. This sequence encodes CASSLKAKLAGGRTDTQYF.

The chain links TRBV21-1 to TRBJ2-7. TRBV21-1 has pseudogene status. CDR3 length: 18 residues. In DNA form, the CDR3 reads TGTGCCAGCAGCCCCCCCTCCCCCCGGGACGGATTTACCTACGAGCAGTACTTC. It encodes CASSPPSPRDGFTYEQYF.